Listed below are T cell receptor beta chains from one sample, sequenced in a study of T cell repertoires in cytomegalovirus infection. TCRdb processed the reads anew with MiXCR; each CDR3 protein has one entry. There are around 740,000 distinct CDR3 sequences in the sample; under 40% occur only once, and 2.5% to 3.5% lies in the top ten. Sequenced: PBMCs. Receptors originate from a human donor in good health (CMV status not recorded). Some clones in this sample may be carry-over from other donors' samples. The CDR3 runs from the conserved cysteine through the conserved F or W. Fields, in order: J gene, D gene, clone size, V gene, CDR3 DNA, CDR3 protein. D genes are given only for firm matches. Expanded clones get a size class; other rows say once, few or many, or leave the size out.

TRBJ1-6,.,.,TRBV13,TGTGCCAGCAGCTTACAGCTACATTCACCCCTCCACTTT,CASSLQLHSPLHF
TRBJ2-2,.,.,TRBV27,TGTGCCAGCAGTTTCCAGTCCGTCGGGGAGCTGTTTTTT,CASSFQSVGELFF
TRBJ2-7,TRBD2,.,TRBV5-1,TGCGCCAGCAGCCAGACTAGCGGCTACGAGCAGTACTTC,CASSQTSGYEQYF
TRBJ1-2,.,few,TRBV12-3/TRBV12-4,TGTGCCAGCAGTCCGACAGCAGCTAACTATGGCTACACCTTC,CASSPTAANYGYTF
TRBJ2-1,TRBD2,.,TRBV10-2,TGCGCCAGCAGGACTAGCGGGGAAGGGCAGTTCTTC,CASRTSGEGQFF
TRBJ2-1,TRBD1,.,TRBV20-1,TGCAGTGCTAGACGACAGGGGTTCGACAATGAGCAGTTCTTC,CSARRQGFDNEQFF
TRBJ2-3,.,.,TRBV20-1,TGCAGTGCTAGAGATTACCAGCGGGCCGGCTATAACACAGATACGCAGTATTTT,CSARDYQRAGYNTDTQYF
TRBJ1-6,.,many,TRBV7-6,TGTGCCAGCAGTGGAGAGGGCTGGAATTCACCCCTCCACTTT,CASSGEGWNSPLHF
TRBJ2-1,TRBD2,.,TRBV19,TGTGCCAGTACTGCTAGCGGGGGGAAGGATGAGCAGTTCTTC,CASTASGGKDEQFF
TRBJ2-1,.,.,TRBV12-3/TRBV12-4,TGTGCCAGCAGTAGGGCTAGTTCTAGCTATGAGCAGTTCTTC,CASSRASSSYEQFF
TRBJ1-4,.,few,TRBV28,TGTGCCAGCAGTTCTCGGATACTGGGGAGGGAAAAACTGTTTTTT,CASSSRILGREKLFF
TRBJ1-5,.,many,TRBV4-1,TGCGCCAGCAGCCAAGTGGACGGGTTTCAGCCCCAGCATTTT,CASSQVDGFQPQHF
TRBJ2-3,TRBD2,.,TRBV11-2,TGTGCCAGCAGCTTAGAACCCCGGACTAGCGGGAGGGTGAGCTCAGATACGCAGTATTTT,CASSLEPRTSGRVSSDTQYF
TRBJ1-3,.,.,TRBV12-3/TRBV12-4,TGTGCCAGCAGTTACGGAGTACCCTCTGGAAACACCATATATTTT,CASSYGVPSGNTIYF
TRBJ1-1,.,.,TRBV2,TGTGCCAGCTCCTTGAAAATTGAAGCTTTCTTT,CASSLKIEAFF
TRBJ1-1,.,.,TRBV6-8,TGTGCCAGCACCGAGCGTGGCAGGGTGAAGGGCACTGAAGCTTTCTTT,CASTERGRVKGTEAFF
TRBJ2-7,TRBD2,.,TRBV7-9,TGTGCCAGCAGCGCCACTAGCGGAAACTCCTACGAGCAGTACTTC,CASSATSGNSYEQYF
TRBJ1-2,TRBD1,few,TRBV6-5,TGTGCCAGCAGTTCCGGACAGGAAATTAACTATGGCTACACCTTC,CASSSGQEINYGYTF
TRBJ2-4,TRBD2,.,TRBV20-1,TGCAGTGCTAGAGCTATAGCGGGCCCCTTCAAAAACATTCAGTACTTC,CSARAIAGPFKNIQYF
TRBJ2-6,.,few,TRBV28,TGTGCCAGCAGCCCTACGACCTCAGGGGTTGGGGCCAACGTCCTGACTTTC,CASSPTTSGVGANVLTF
TRBJ1-5,TRBD1,.,TRBV19,TGTGCCAGTAGAGGACAGGGCAATCATCCCACGCATTTT,CASRGQGNHPTHF
TRBJ2-1,.,.,TRBV19,TGTGCCAGTAGCCTGACCCCCGAAGGCCGATACAATGAGCAGTTCTTC,CASSLTPEGRYNEQFF
TRBJ2-7,.,.,TRBV7-8,TGTGCCAGCAGCCGGACAGATTTCTACGATCAGTACTTC,CASSRTDFYDQYF
TRBJ1-1,.,few,TRBV4-1,TGCGCCAGCAGCCAAAGGCCGAACACTGAAGCTTTCTTT,CASSQRPNTEAFF
TRBJ2-1,.,.,TRBV15,TGTGCCACCAGCAGACAGGGGACCTACAATGAGCAGTTCTTC,CATSRQGTYNEQFF
TRBJ2-7,TRBD2,.,TRBV5-6,TGTGCCAGCAGCTGGGCACTAGCGGCCTCCTACGAGCAGTACTTC,CASSWALAASYEQYF
TRBJ1-2,.,.,TRBV11-2,TGTGCCAGCAGCTTAGCCGGTACTAAACAGAGGCGTGGCTACACCTTC,CASSLAGTKQRRGYTF
TRBJ2-3,.,.,TRBV28,TGTGCCAGCAGTTTTCGGTCAGGAACGCAGTATTTT,CASSFRSGTQYF
TRBJ1-2,.,.,TRBV11-2,TGTGCCAGCAGCTTAGGCCCGGAGAAAATCGATGGCTACACCTTC,CASSLGPEKIDGYTF
TRBJ1-1,.,.,TRBV19,TGTGCCAGTAGTATAGGTCGGAAGGGTGAAGCTTTCTTT,CASSIGRKGEAFF
TRBJ1-3,.,.,TRBV15,TGTGCCACCAGCAGACGGACCAGTCATTCTGGAAACACCATATATTTT,CATSRRTSHSGNTIYF
TRBJ2-7,TRBD2,.,TRBV3-1,TGTGCCAGCAGCCAGGGACTAGCGGGAGTTTACGAGCAGTACTTC,CASSQGLAGVYEQYF
TRBJ2-2,.,few,TRBV19,TGTGCCAGTAGTATAGTCTCGAACACCGGGGAGCTGTTTTTT,CASSIVSNTGELFF
TRBJ1-1,.,.,TRBV20-1,TGCAGTGCTAGAGATAGTCGGGGTTGGACTGAAGCTTTCTTT,CSARDSRGWTEAFF
TRBJ2-7,.,.,TRBV19,TGTGCCAGTAGTCCCATTACCTACGAGCAGTACTTC,CASSPITYEQYF
TRBJ1-3,.,.,TRBV7-9,TGTGCCAGCAGCATATACCAAGGGATCTCTGGAAACACCATATATTTT,CASSIYQGISGNTIYF
TRBJ1-2,TRBD1,.,TRBV12-3/TRBV12-4,TGTGCCAGCAGCCCAGGGACAGGGGGCCTTAACTATGGCTACACCTTC,CASSPGTGGLNYGYTF
TRBJ2-1,TRBD1,few,TRBV28,TGTGCCAGCGCGCGGACAGGGGCCAACAATGAGCAGTTCTTC,CASARTGANNEQFF
TRBJ1-4,.,few,TRBV19,TGTGCCAGTAGTATGGGAAAGCCCCGGAGGAACGAAAAACTGTTTTTT,CASSMGKPRRNEKLFF
TRBJ1-4,.,.,TRBV6-1,TGTGCCAGCAAGATGCAGGAGAGAAGTGAAAAACTGTTTTTT,CASKMQERSEKLFF
TRBJ2-3,.,few,TRBV7-8,TGTGCCAGCAGCTTAGTAGGCCCGAGCCACCAAGATACGCAGTATTTT,CASSLVGPSHQDTQYF
TRBJ1-3,.,.,TRBV7-2,TGTGCCAGCAGCTTAGGGCCAGGGACTGGAAACACCATATATTTT,CASSLGPGTGNTIYF
TRBJ2-1,TRBD2,few,TRBV10-3,TGTGCCATCAGTGAGTCCCCTGGGCTAGCGGGAGTGACCTACAATGAGCAGTTCTTC,CAISESPGLAGVTYNEQFF
TRBJ2-3,.,.,TRBV7-6,TGTGCCAGCAGCTTAAGGCGGGATGGCACAGATACGCAGTATTTT,CASSLRRDGTDTQYF
TRBJ2-5,TRBD2,.,TRBV27,TGTGCCAGCAGTTTAGGGGAGGGAGACCAAGAGACCCAGTACTTC,CASSLGEGDQETQYF
TRBJ2-7,.,few,TRBV11-2,TGTGCCAGCAGCTTAGGGCGGGGGCCCCTCTACGAGCAGTACTTC,CASSLGRGPLYEQYF
TRBJ2-7,TRBD2,few,TRBV11-2,TGTGCCAGCAGACCTCTAGCGGGAAGACATAACGAGCAGTACTTC,CASRPLAGRHNEQYF
TRBJ1-2,.,.,TRBV12-3/TRBV12-4,TGTGCCAGCAGTTTCGGGGTCGGGACTGGCTACACCTTC,CASSFGVGTGYTF
TRBJ1-3,TRBD1,few,TRBV25-1,TGTGCCAGCAGTGAATATATCACGACAGGGGTGCGCTCTGGAAACACCATATATTTT,CASSEYITTGVRSGNTIYF
TRBJ1-2,TRBD1,.,TRBV5-1,TGCGCCAGCAGAAATCCGGGACAGCCCTATGGCTACACCTTC,CASRNPGQPYGYTF
TRBJ1-1,TRBD1,.,TRBV19,TGTGCCAGTAGTATCTGGGACAGCACTGAAGCTTTCTTT,CASSIWDSTEAFF
TRBJ2-1,TRBD1,many,TRBV7-8,TGTGCCAGCAGCCATAGACAGGGGCTTAATGAGCAGTTCTTC,CASSHRQGLNEQFF
TRBJ2-2,.,once,TRBV6-5,TGTGCCAGTGCAGGGAAATCCGGGGAGCTGTTTTTT,CASAGKSGELFF
TRBJ1-5,.,.,TRBV4-1,TGCGCCAGCAGCCAAATGGGGGGGTTGAGCAATCAGCCCCAGCATTTT,CASSQMGGLSNQPQHF
TRBJ1-2,.,once,TRBV20-1,TGCAGTGCGGAGCTTGGACAGACCTATGGCTACACCTTC,CSAELGQTYGYTF
TRBJ2-2,TRBD2,.,TRBV5-5,TGTGCCAGCAGCTTGGTGGGACTAGATCTGGCCGGGGAGCTGTTTTTT,CASSLVGLDLAGELFF
TRBJ2-4,.,.,TRBV27,TGTGCCAGCAGTCTTTCAGGGATAAACATTCAGTACTTC,CASSLSGINIQYF